A selection of T cell receptor beta chains follows, all from one sample in a study of quantifying T cell responses using KT2 cells. One entry per CDR3 protein results from TCRdb running MiXCR on the UMI-ligation and nested PCR reads. The data contain 25,000 to 35,000 distinct CDR3 sequences, approximately 10% of them singletons. Material for sequencing was PBMCs spiked with cells of the T cell clone KT2. The source of these receptors is a human donor. CDR3s include the opening cysteine and the closing phenylalanine or tryptophan. Part of the rows lack a size; the others show once, few, many or a class for expanded clones.

v_call clone_size cdr3_aa
TRBV30 . CAWSLGTGEGETQYF
TRBV18 many CASSPRETTNEKLFF
TRBV12-3/TRBV12-4 many CASSLLAGVDNEQFF
TRBV16 few CASSQSSPYLGQYF
TRBV4-1 . CASSGTSGGALTLSTQYF
TRBV3-1 few CASRHTPTDTQYF
TRBV7-9 . CASSFFDRPNEKLFF
TRBV6-4 medium-sized CASSDSETSNEQFF
TRBV5-6 few CASSFGTGHSGNTIYF
TRBV30 many CAWGGRTDTQYF
TRBV30 . CAWSVAGGPNIQYF
TRBV25-1 . CASRGREGRWGAKNIQYF
TRBV12-5 . CASGLVTLQLSTDTQYF
TRBV6-5 few CASSSYPVGTAQFF
TRBV7-9 . CASSLASTYEQYF
TRBV15 few CATSRDRDSNQPQHF
TRBV6-5 many CATHSGEASYGYTF
TRBV5-1 few CASSPGEGQETQYF
TRBV6-2/TRBV6-3 many CASSIRTGPYGYTF
TRBV6-5 few CASSYFAGTLNEQFF
TRBV19 . CASSTTGTSGNGKTQYF
TRBV20-1 few CSALYSGGAGETQYF
TRBV9 few CASSQQLAGVSGELFF
TRBV5-1 many CASSSGTLQETQYF
TRBV20-1 few CSARDSGGEQPQHF
TRBV18 many CASSPPSGDSEKLFF
TRBV4-3 many CASSQDFRGAREQYF
TRBV30 . CAWSWTGQGEQF
TRBV20-1 . CSAPGDVNTEAFF
TRBV12-5 . CASGLVMTSGAAYTQYF
TRBV19 many CASSLQGGSEQFF
TRBV7-9 few CASSWEVGTLTEKLFF
TRBV11-2 few CASSLPTGGFSTDTQYF
TRBV11-3 . CASSSGLVTDTQYF
TRBV20-1 many CSAREPIGNTIYF
TRBV6-5 many CASSPRLVNNEQFF
TRBV7-2 few CASSLEDSGSYEQYF
TRBV5-4 many CASSRRTHYGYTF
TRBV3-1 few CASSRSQGRQTQYF
TRBV6-1 . CASSAPGDAGELFF
TRBV12-3/TRBV12-4 . CASSTTIGRVSEYF